This T cell receptor beta chain was documented in a study of cytomegalovirus exposure and HLA in healthy donors. General study findings and limits: Only CMV serostatus was available as immune exposure information. Researchers counted 180 or so TCR beta chains as cytomegalovirus-associated. A later examination showed that TCR association rates differed by HLA locus, with DRB1 most and HLA-C fewest. Previous analysis showed most TCR beta V segments were productive about 87% or about 30% of the time.

V trimming: 5 bases; J trimming: 6 bases; junction bases outside the gene matches: 15. The CDR3 covers 17 residues. The germline CDR1 and CDR2 sequences are MNHEY and SMNVEV (reference sequence). Primers: 60 Vbeta forward and 13 Jbeta reverse. TCRdb's copy holds only in-frame clones and misses some; the assay was immunoSEQ multiplex PCR. Here the sample spans over 150,000 clones, roughly 85% being singletons. Notes on this clone: Its antigen is unidentified.

The chain recombines TRBV27 with TRBJ1-5, with TRBD1 matching 8 bases. The specimen was PBMCs. This clonotype was sampled from a man aged 25 to 40 in good health and CMV-seropositive. Here the CDR3 reads CASSQRLTGARSQPQHF. For the CDR3, the DNA is TGTGCCAGCAGTCAGAGGCTGACAGGGGCGAGGAGTCAGCCCCAGCATTTT.